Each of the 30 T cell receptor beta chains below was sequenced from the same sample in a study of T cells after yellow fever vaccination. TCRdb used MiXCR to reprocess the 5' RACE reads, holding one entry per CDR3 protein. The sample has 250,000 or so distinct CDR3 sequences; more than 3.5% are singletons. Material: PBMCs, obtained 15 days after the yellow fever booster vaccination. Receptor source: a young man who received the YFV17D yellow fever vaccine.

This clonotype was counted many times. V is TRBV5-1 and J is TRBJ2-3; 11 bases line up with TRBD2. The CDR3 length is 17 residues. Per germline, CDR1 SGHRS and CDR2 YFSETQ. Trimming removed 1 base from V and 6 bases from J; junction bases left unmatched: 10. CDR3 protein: CASSLTFSGGASDTQYF. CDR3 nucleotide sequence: TGCGCCAGCAGCTTGACCTTTAGCGGGGGGGCCTCGGATACGCAGTATTTT.

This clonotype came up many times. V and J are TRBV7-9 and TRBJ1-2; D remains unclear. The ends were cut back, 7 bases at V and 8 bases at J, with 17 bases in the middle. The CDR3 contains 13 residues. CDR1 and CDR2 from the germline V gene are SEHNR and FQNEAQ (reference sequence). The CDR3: CASTLAGAEGYTF. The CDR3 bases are TGTGCCAGCACTCTAGCGGGAGCTGAAGGCTACACCTTC.

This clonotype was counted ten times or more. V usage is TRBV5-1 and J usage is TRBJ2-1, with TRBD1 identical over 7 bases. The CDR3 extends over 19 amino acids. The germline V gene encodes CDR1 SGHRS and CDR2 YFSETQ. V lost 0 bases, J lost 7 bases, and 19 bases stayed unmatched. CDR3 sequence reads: CASSLGRYRGLALRNEQFF. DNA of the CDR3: TGCGCCAGCAGCTTGGGTCGGTACAGGGGCCTGGCGCTTCGTAATGAGCAGTTCTTC.

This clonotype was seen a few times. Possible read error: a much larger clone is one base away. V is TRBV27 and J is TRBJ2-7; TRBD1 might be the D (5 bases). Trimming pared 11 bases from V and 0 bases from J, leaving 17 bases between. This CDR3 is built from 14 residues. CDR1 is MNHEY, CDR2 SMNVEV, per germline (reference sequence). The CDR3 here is CASQDRPGSYEQYV. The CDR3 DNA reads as TGTGCCTCACAGGACCGCCCGGGCTCCTACGAGCAGTACGTC.

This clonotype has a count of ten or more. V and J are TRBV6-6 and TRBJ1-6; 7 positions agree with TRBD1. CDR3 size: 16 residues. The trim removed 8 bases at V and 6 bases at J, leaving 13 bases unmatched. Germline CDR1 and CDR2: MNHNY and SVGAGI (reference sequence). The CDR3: CASQPGPGQINSPLHF. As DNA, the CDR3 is TGTGCCAGCCAGCCGGGTCCGGGACAGATTAATTCACCCCTCCACTTT.

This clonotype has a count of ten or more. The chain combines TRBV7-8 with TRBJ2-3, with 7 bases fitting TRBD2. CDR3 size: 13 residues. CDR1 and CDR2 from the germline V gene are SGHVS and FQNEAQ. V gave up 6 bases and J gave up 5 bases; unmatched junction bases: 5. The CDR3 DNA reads TGTGCCAGCAGGGCGGGGGTTGGAGATACGCAGTATTTT. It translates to CASRAGVGDTQYF.

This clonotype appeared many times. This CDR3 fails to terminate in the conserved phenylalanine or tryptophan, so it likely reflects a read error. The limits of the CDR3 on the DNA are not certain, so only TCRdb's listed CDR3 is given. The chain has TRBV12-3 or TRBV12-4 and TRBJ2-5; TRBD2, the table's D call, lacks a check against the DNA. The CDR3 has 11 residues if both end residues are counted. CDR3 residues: CASSSPLGTDL.

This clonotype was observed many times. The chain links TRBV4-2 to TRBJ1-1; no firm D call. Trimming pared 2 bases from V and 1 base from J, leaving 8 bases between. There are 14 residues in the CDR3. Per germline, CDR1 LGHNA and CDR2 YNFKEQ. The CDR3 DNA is TGTGCCAGCAGCCAAAGTGAGACGAACACTGAAGCTTTCTTT. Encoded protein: CASSQSETNTEAFF.

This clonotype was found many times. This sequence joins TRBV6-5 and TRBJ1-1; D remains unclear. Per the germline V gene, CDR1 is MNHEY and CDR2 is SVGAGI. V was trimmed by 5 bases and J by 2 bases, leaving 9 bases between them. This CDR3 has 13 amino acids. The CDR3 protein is CASSRSINTEAFF. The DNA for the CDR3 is TGTGCCAGCAGTAGGAGCATTAACACTGAAGCTTTCTTT.

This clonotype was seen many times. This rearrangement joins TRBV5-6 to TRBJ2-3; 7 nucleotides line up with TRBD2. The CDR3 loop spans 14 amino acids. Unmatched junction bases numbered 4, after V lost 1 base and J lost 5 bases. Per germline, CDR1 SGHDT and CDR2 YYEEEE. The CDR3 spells CASSLRGVGDTQYF. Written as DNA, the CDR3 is TGTGCCAGCAGCTTGCGGGGGGTAGGAGATACGCAGTATTTT.

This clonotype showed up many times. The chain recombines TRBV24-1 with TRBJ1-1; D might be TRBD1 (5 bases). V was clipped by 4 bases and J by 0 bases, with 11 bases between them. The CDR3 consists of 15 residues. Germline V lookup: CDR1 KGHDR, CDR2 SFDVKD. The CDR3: CATSESGRMNTEAFF. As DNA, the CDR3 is TGTGCCACCAGTGAGTCGGGACGGATGAACACTGAAGCTTTCTTT.

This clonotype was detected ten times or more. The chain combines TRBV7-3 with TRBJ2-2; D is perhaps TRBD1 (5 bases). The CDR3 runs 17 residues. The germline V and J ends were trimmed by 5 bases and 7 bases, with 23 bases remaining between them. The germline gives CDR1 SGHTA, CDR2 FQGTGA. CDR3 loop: CASSPKLKPRGLGELFF. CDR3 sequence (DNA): TGTGCCAGCAGCCCCAAACTAAAGCCAAGGGGCCTCGGGGAGCTGTTTTTT.

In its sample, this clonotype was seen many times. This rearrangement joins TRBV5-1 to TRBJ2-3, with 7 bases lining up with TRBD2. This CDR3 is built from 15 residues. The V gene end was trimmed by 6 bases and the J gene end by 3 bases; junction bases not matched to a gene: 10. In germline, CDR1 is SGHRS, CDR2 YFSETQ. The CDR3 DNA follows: TGCGCCAGCACCACTTGGGACGGGGGGACAGATACGCAGTATTTT. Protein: CASTTWDGGTDTQYF. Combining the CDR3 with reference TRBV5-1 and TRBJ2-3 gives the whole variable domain KAGVTQTPRYLIKTRGQQVTLSCSPISGHRSVSWYQQTPGQGLQFLFEYFSETQRNKGNFPGRFSGRQFSNSRSEMNVSTLELGDSALYLCASTTWDGGTDTQYFGPGTRLTVL.

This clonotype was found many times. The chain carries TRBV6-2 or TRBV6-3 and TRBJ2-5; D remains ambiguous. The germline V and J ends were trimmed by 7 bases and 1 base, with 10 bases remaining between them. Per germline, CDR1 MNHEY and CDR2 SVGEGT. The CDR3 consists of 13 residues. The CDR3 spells CASTPWSQETQYF. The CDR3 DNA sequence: TGTGCCAGCACCCCCTGGAGCCAAGAGACCCAGTACTTC.

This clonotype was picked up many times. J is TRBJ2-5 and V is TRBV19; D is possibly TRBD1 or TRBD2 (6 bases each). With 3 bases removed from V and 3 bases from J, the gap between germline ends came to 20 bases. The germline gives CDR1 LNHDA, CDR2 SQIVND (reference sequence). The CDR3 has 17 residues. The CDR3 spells CASSMVYWRGQEETQYF. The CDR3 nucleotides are TGTGCCAGTAGTATGGTATATTGGCGGGGACAAGAAGAGACCCAGTACTTC.

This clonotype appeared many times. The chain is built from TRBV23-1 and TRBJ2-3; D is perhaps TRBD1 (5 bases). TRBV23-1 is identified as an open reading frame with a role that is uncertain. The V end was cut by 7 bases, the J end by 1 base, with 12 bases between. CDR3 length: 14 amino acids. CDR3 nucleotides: TGCGCCAGCAAATTAGACAGCCGCACAGATACGCAGTATTTT. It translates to CASKLDSRTDTQYF.

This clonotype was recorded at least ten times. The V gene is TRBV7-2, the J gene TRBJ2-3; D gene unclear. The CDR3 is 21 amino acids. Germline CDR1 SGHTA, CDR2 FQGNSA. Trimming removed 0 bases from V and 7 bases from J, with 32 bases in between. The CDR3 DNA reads TGTGCCAGCAGCTTAGCAAGATGGGTAAAGGCCGACGGGCCCCGACCCCATACGCAGTATTTT. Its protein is CASSLARWVKADGPRPHTQYF. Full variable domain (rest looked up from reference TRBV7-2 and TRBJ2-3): GAGVSQSPSNKVTEKGKDVELRCDPISGHTALYWYRQSLGQGLEFLIYFQGNSAPDKSGLPSDRFSAERTGGSVSTLTIQRTQQEDSAVYLCASSLARWVKADGPRPHTQYFGPGTRLTVL.

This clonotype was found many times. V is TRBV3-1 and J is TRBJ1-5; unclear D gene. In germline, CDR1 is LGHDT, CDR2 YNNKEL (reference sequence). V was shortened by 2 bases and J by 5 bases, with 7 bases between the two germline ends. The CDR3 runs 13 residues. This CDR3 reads CASSQTRYQPQHF. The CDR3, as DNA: TGTGCCAGCAGCCAAACAAGGTATCAGCCCCAGCATTTT.

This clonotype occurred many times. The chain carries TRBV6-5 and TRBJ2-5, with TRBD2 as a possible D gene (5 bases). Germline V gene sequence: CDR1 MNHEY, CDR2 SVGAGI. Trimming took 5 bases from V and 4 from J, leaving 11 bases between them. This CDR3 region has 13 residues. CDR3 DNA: TGTGCCAGCAGTCTCCGGACTCGAGAGACCCAGTACTTC. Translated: CASSLRTRETQYF.

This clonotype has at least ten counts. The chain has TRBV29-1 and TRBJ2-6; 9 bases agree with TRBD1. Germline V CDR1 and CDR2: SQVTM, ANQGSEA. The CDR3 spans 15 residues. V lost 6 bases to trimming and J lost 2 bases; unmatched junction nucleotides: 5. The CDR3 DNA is TGCAGCGTATACAGGGGGCTCGCTGGGGCCAACGTCCTGACTTTC. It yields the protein CSVYRGLAGANVLTF.

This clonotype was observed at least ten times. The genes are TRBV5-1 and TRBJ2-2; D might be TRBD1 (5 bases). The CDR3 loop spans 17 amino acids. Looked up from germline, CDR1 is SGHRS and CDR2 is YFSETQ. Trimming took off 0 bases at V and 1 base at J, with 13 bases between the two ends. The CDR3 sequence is CASSLVPGYGNTGELFF. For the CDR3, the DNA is TGCGCCAGCAGCTTGGTCCCAGGGTACGGGAACACCGGGGAGCTGTTTTTT. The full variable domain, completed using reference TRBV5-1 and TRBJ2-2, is KAGVTQTPRYLIKTRGQQVTLSCSPISGHRSVSWYQQTPGQGLQFLFEYFSETQRNKGNFPGRFSGRQFSNSRSEMNVSTLELGDSALYLCASSLVPGYGNTGELFFGEGSRLTVL.

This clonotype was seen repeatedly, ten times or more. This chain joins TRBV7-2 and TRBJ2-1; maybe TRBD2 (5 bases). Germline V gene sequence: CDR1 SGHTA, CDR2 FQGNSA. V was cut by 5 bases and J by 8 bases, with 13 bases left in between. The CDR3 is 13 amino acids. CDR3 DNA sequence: TGTGCCAGCAGCCCGGGATTTAACCATGAGCAGTTCTTC. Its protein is CASSPGFNHEQFF. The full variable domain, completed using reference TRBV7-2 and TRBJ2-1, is GAGVSQSPSNKVTEKGKDVELRCDPISGHTALYWYRQSLGQGLEFLIYFQGNSAPDKSGLPSDRFSAERTGGSVSTLTIQRTQQEDSAVYLCASSPGFNHEQFFGPGTRLTVL.

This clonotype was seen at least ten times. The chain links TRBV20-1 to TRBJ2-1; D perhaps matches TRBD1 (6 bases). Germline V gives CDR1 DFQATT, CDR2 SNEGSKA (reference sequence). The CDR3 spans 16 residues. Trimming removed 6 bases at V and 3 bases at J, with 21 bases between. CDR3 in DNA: TGCAGTGCCTATTCCACAGGGATCACCAGCTACAATGAGCAGTTCTTC. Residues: CSAYSTGITSYNEQFF.

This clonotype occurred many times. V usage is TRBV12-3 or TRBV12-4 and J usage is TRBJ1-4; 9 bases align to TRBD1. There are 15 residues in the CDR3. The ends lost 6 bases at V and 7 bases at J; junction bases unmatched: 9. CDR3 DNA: TGTGCCAGCAGCAAGCCGGGACAGGGCGGTGAAAAACTGTTTTTT. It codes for CASSKPGQGGEKLFF.

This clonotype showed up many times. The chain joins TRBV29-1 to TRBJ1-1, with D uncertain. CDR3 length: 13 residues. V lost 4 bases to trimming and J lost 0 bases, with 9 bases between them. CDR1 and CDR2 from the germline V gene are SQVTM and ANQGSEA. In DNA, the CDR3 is TGCAGCGTTGGAATGACAATGAACACTGAAGCTTTCTTT. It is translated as CSVGMTMNTEAFF.

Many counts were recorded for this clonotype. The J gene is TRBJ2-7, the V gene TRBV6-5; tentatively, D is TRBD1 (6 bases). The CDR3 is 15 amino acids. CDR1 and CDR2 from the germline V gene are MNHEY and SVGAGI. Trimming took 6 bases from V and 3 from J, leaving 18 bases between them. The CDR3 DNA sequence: TGTGCCAGCAGCCCGACGACCGGGACAAACTACGAGCAGTACGTC. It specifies CASSPTTGTNYEQYV.

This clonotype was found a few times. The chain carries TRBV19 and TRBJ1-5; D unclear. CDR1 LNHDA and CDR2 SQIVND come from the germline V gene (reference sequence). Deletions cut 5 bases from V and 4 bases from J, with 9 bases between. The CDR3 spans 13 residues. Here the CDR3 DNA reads TGTGCCAGTAGTGAGGGTTATAATCAGCCCCAGCATTTT. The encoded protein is CASSEGYNQPQHF.

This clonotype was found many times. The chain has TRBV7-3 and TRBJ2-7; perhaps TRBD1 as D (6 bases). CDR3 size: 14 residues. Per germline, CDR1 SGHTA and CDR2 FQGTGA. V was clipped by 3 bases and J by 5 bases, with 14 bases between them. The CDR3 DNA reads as TGTGCCAGCAGCTTGGCCAGGGGCATCCACGAGCAGTACTTC. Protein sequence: CASSLARGIHEQYF. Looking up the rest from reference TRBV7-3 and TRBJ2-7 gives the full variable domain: GAGVSQTPSNKVTEKGKYVELRCDPISGHTALYWYRQSLGQGPEFLIYFQGTGAADDSGLPNDRFFAVRPEGSVSTLKIQRTERGDSAVYLCASSLARGIHEQYFGPGTRLTVT.

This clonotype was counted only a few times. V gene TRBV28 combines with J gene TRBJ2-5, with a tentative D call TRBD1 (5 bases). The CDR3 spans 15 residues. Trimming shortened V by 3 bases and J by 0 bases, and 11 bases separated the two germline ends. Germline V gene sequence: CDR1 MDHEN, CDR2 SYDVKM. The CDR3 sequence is CASSLGLMYQETQYF. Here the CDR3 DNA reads TGTGCCAGCAGTTTGGGGCTGATGTACCAAGAGACCCAGTACTTC.

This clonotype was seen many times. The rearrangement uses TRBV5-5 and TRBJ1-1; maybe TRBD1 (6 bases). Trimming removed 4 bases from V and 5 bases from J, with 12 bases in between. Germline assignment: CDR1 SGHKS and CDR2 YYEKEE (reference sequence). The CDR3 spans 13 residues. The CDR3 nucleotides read TGTGCCAGCAGCCAACACAGGGTAACTGAAGCTTTCTTT. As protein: CASSQHRVTEAFF. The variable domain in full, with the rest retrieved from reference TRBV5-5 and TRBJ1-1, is DAGVTQSPTHLIKTRGQQVTLRCSPISGHKSVSWYQQVLGQGPQFIFQYYEKEERGRGNFPDRFSARQFPNYSSELNVNALLLGDSALYLCASSQHRVTEAFFGQGTRLTVV.